This T cell receptor (beta chain) was obtained from a study of blood T cells in healthy people across ages. Researchers isolated at least 6 million PBMCs per sample. Together with a sample-barcoded 5' primer, a J-beta primer mix was included in a second PCR lasting about 6 to 11 cycles. TCRdb called the 5' RACE reads again in MiXCR, with one record for every CDR3 protein. This table holds hundreds of thousands of distinct CDR3 sequences, around 43% found once. What was sequenced was blood. The clonotype comes from a man aged 60 to 75 in good health.

Here the CDR3 reads CATSRAGYTEAFF. The CDR3 nucleotides are TGTGCCACCAGCAGAGCCGGGTACACTGAAGCTTTCTTT. J is TRBJ1-1 and V is TRBV15; D is ambiguous. CDR1 and CDR2 from the germline V gene are LNHNV and YYDKDF (reference sequence). The CDR3 runs 13 residues. Trimming cost V 1 base and J 3 bases, with 6 bases left between them.